This T cell receptor beta chain was sequenced for a study of T cells in Graves' hyperthyroidism and ophthalmopathy. What was amplified from RNA transcripts were TCR beta CDR3 regions. In the first-round RT-PCR of the TCR CDR3, the HTBI primer set was used. TCRdb re-called the multiplex PCR reads through MiXCR, storing one row per CDR3 protein. The data show over 350,000 distinct CDR3 sequences, about 18% seen once. Diagnoses were made from clinical symptoms, serum measures (thyroxine and TRAb), thyroid ultrasound and orbital computed tomography. V gave up 2 bases and J gave up 3 bases, with 11 bases separating them. CDR3 length: 15 amino acids. Per germline, CDR1 SNHLY and CDR2 FYNNEI. This clonotype has ten or more counts.

The sequenced material came from blood. The V call is TRBV2, the J call TRBJ1-5; D is ambiguous. The TCR was taken from a man younger than 30 with Graves' ophthalmopathy. DNA for the CDR3: TGTGCCAGCAGTGAACCGGAGAAATTCAATCAGCCCCAGCATTTT. This gives the protein CASSEPEKFNQPQHF.